This TCR beta chain is from a study of early T cells in non-severe SARS-CoV-2 infection. Overall study: Unsorted whole blood bulk RNA was sequenced, with unpaired chains.

CDR3 size: 15 residues. In germline, CDR1 is SGHRS, CDR2 YFSETQ. The germline V and J ends were trimmed by 0 bases and 6 bases, with 12 bases remaining between them. Attached unique molecular identifiers marked individual cDNA molecules. Using its own MiXCR run on the 5' RACE reads, TCRdb lists one record per CDR3 protein. The data contain 29,000 or so distinct CDR3 sequences, about 4.8% of them singletons. General observations from the study: Sequences matched to VDJdb favored anti-spike CD8 responses, while private and CD4 specificities were missed.

In this sample, this clonotype turned up many times. Its antigen remains unknown. The rearrangement joins TRBV5-1 to TRBJ2-2, with a tentative D call TRBD1 (5 bases). The sequencing sample was made of whole blood. The clonotype originates from an adult who was a healthcare worker with PCR-confirmed SARS-CoV-2 infection or an uninfected control (not recorded which). The CDR3 sequence: CASSLEGVTPGELFF. The CDR3 DNA sequence: TGCGCCAGCAGCTTGGAAGGGGTTACGCCCGGGGAGCTGTTTTTT.